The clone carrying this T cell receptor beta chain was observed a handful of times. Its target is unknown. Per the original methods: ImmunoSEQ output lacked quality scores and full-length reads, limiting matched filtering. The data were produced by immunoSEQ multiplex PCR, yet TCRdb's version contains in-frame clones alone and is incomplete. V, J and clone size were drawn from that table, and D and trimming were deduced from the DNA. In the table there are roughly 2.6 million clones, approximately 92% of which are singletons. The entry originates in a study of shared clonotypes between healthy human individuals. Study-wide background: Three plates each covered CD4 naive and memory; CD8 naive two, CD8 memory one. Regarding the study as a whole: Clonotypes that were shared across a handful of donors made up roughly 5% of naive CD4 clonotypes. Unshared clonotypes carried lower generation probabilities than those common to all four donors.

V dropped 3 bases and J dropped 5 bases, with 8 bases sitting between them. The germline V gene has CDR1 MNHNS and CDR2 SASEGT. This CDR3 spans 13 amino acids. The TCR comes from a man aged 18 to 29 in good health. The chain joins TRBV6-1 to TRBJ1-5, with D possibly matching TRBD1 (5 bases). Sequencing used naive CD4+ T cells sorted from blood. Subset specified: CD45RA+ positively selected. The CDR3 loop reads CASSEQGHQPQHF. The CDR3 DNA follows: TGTGCCAGCAGTGAGCAGGGCCATCAGCCCCAGCATTTT.